This is a list of T cell receptor beta chains from one sample in a study of cytomegalovirus exposure and HLA in healthy donors. Repertoires were generated with immunoSEQ multiplex PCR, while TCRdb's copy carries only in-frame clones and drops some. The repertoire holds around 90,000 clones, around 73% seen once, with less than 3.5% in the top ten. Sample: PBMCs. The source of these receptors is a woman aged 40 to 50 in good health and CMV-seronegative. The CDR3 runs from the conserved cysteine through the conserved F or W. Each record gives: clone size, V gene, J gene, D gene, CDR3 DNA, CDR3 protein. The D gene is left open where the match is weak. Where a row states a size, it is once, few, many or the class of an expanded clone; other rows omit it.

>-|TRBV5-6|TRBJ2-2|-
TGTGCCAGCAGCGGGGACTTCGCCGGGGAGCTGTTTTTT
CASSGDFAGELFF
>-|TRBV2|TRBJ1-1|-
TGTGCCAGCACTTGGGGGGTGAACACTGAAGCTTTCTTT
CASTWGVNTEAFF
>-|TRBV7-2|TRBJ2-7|TRBD2
TGTGCCAGCAGCTTAGAAGGGACTAGCGGAATGTACGAGCAGTACTTC
CASSLEGTSGMYEQYF
>-|TRBV20-1|TRBJ2-5|-
TGCAGCGACGGGTCGTCGGAGACCCAGTACTTC
CSDGSSETQYF
>-|TRBV5-4|TRBJ2-2|TRBD1
TGTGCCAGCAGGTCGGGACAGGGGATCACCGGGGAGCTGTTTTTT
CASRSGQGITGELFF
>-|TRBV5-1|TRBJ1-1|-
TGCGCCAGCAGCTTGGATTGGGGCCAGAACACTGAAGCTTTCTTT
CASSLDWGQNTEAFF
>-|TRBV5-6|TRBJ2-1|TRBD2
TGTGCCAGCAGCTTCCAAGGACTAGCTCCCCCTTCCTATTACAATGAGCAGTTCTTC
CASSFQGLAPPSYYNEQFF
>-|TRBV30|TRBJ2-5|TRBD2
TGTGCCTGGAGTGTAACGCGGGAGAGAGAGACCCAGTACTTC
CAWSVTRERETQYF
>-|TRBV28|TRBJ1-6|-
TGTGCCAGCAGTATCCCCGGGAATTCACCCCTCCACTTT
CASSIPGNSPLHF
>-|TRBV5-1|TRBJ2-3|TRBD2
TGCGCCAGCAGCTTGGCGCCCCCGGATAGCGGGGATACGCAGTATTTT
CASSLAPPDSGDTQYF
>-|TRBV6-7|TRBJ2-3|TRBD2
TGTGCCAGCAGTTACTCGACTAGCGGGAACCCTAGCACAGATACGCAGTATTTT
CASSYSTSGNPSTDTQYF
>-|TRBV25-1|TRBJ1-2|TRBD1
TGTGCCACCGCAGGGGGCTATGGCTACACCTTC
CATAGGYGYTF
>once|TRBV7-9|TRBJ2-7|-
TGTGCCAGCAGCCCGGGTCGGGGGGCGGAGCAGTACTTC
CASSPGRGAEQYF
>-|TRBV19|TRBJ1-1|-
TGTGCCAGTAGTTTTCCGGGATATGAAGCTTTCTTT
CASSFPGYEAFF
>-|TRBV7-3|TRBJ1-2|-
TGTGCCAGCAGCTTAAGATTTGGCAGTGGCTACACCTTC
CASSLRFGSGYTF
>-|TRBV28|TRBJ2-5|TRBD1
TGTGCCAGCAGTTCTCTGGACAGGGAAAAGACCCAGTACTTC
CASSSLDREKTQYF
>-|TRBV7-9|TRBJ2-7|-
TGTGCCAGCAGCTCGTCCGGGGACGAGCAGTACTTC
CASSSSGDEQYF
>-|TRBV4-3|TRBJ2-2|-
TGCGCCAGCAGCCAGACGGGAGCCCCCACCGGGGAGCTGTTTTTT
CASSQTGAPTGELFF
>-|TRBV11-3|TRBJ1-1|-
TGTGCCAGCAGCTTACAGGGGCCTAACACTGAAGCTTTCTTT
CASSLQGPNTEAFF
>-|TRBV5-4|TRBJ2-7|TRBD1
TGTGCCAGCAGCGAGGGACAGGGGGCCTACTACGAGCAGTACTTC
CASSEGQGAYYEQYF
>-|TRBV7-2|TRBJ2-2|-
TGTGCCAGCAGCTCCTTTTTCCCCGGGGAGCTGTTTTTT
CASSSFFPGELFF
>-|TRBV25-1|TRBJ2-1|TRBD1
TGTGCCAGCAGTGACCGGGACAGGGTAAACAATGAGCAGTTCTTC
CASSDRDRVNNEQFF
>-|TRBV6-4|TRBJ2-4|-
TGTGCCAGCAGTGTTCCCTCCCGGGGGAAAGGACACGGAAACATTCAGTACTTC
CASSVPSRGKGHGNIQYF
>-|TRBV7-5|TRBJ1-2|-
TGTGTCAGAAGGCCTTCAGGGGGCTTCTATGGCTACACCTTC
CVRRPSGGFYGYTF
>medium-sized|TRBV28|TRBJ1-5|-
TGTGCCAGCAGGGGCCCCGGGGAGGCTACCAATCAGCCCCAGCATTTT
CASRGPGEATNQPQHF
>once|TRBV6-1|TRBJ1-2|TRBD1
TGTGCCAGCAGTGAAGTCCCCACAGGGGTACGGGGCTACACCTTC
CASSEVPTGVRGYTF
>-|TRBV7-3|TRBJ2-3|-
TGTGCCAGCAGCGCCCAGGGACGGGAGACGCAGTATTTT
CASSAQGRETQYF
>few|TRBV7-9|TRBJ2-3|-
TGTGCCAGCAGCCCCACAACAGATACGCAGTATTTT
CASSPTTDTQYF
>-|TRBV28|TRBJ2-3|-
TGTGCCAGCAGTTTACCTCGTGCGCGAACAGATACGCAGTATTTT
CASSLPRARTDTQYF
>many|TRBV6-1|TRBJ2-6|-
TGTGCCAGCAGTGAAGGGCTGGGAGCTGGGGCCAACGTCCTGACTTTC
CASSEGLGAGANVLTF
>-|TRBV20-1|TRBJ2-1|-
TGCAGTGTCGACATGAACAATGAGCAGTTCTTC
CSVDMNNEQFF
>-|TRBV11-2|TRBJ2-5|-
TGTGCCAGCAGCTCCGGACGGACTGGACAAGAGACCCAGTACTTC
CASSSGRTGQETQYF
>-|TRBV27|TRBJ1-3|-
TGTGCCAGCAGTCCTCGTGTGGGGGCCGGAAACACCATATATTTT
CASSPRVGAGNTIYF
>-|TRBV27|TRBJ1-2|-
TGTGCCAGCAGTTTAGAGTTTACAGGGAAATATGGCTACACCTTC
CASSLEFTGKYGYTF
>-|TRBV11-2|TRBJ2-7|TRBD1
TGTGCCAGCAGCCTAGGCGTGAGGACAGGGGACCACGAGCAGTACTTC
CASSLGVRTGDHEQYF
>-|TRBV28|TRBJ2-7|TRBD2
TGTGCCAGCTACACCAGCGGGAGAGGCGGGTACGAGCAGTACTTC
CASYTSGRGGYEQYF
>-|TRBV11-2|TRBJ1-5|-
TGTGCCAGCAGCTTAGCACAGGGATCCAGCAATCAGCCCCAGCATTTT
CASSLAQGSSNQPQHF
>once|TRBV5-1|TRBJ2-7|TRBD1
TGCGCCAGCAAGCAGGGGGCGAACGAGCAGTACTTC
CASKQGANEQYF
>-|TRBV11-2|TRBJ2-7|-
TGTGCCAGCAGCTTCCCCACTGAAATAGCAGAGCAGTACTTC
CASSFPTEIAEQYF
>-|TRBV11-2|TRBJ1-2|-
TGTGCCAGCAGCTTAGGGACATATGGCTACACCTTC
CASSLGTYGYTF
>-|TRBV15|TRBJ2-5|-
TGTGCCACCAGCAGACCTAGACCCATGCCAGAGACCCAGTACTTC
CATSRPRPMPETQYF
>-|TRBV10-3|TRBJ1-1|-
TGTGCCATCAGTGGGGCAACAGGGTTAGCTTTCTTT
CAISGATGLAFF
>few|TRBV14|TRBJ2-7|TRBD2
TGTGCCAGCAGTGTACTAGCGGGAGTTACCTACGAGCAGTACTTC
CASSVLAGVTYEQYF
>-|TRBV6-5|TRBJ2-1|TRBD2
TGTGCCAGCAGATTACTAGCGAACAATGAGCAGTTCTTC
CASRLLANNEQFF
>-|TRBV7-9|TRBJ1-5|TRBD1
TGTGCCAGCAGATCGGGGACAGGGATCGGCAATCAGCCCCAGCATTTT
CASRSGTGIGNQPQHF
>-|TRBV5-1|TRBJ2-2|-
TGCGCCACTTCCAGGGGTTCGCTTTCGAACACCGGGGAGCTGTTTTTT
CATSRGSLSNTGELFF
>-|TRBV10-3|TRBJ2-3|TRBD2
TGTGCCATCAGTCCTAGCGGGAGGGCCGAGTTCACAGATACGCAGTATTTT
CAISPSGRAEFTDTQYF
>-|TRBV5-1|TRBJ2-2|-
TGCGCCAGCGCCCGCGAGCTCACCGGGGAGCTGTTTTTT
CASARELTGELFF
>few|TRBV28|TRBJ1-1|-
TGTGCCAGCAGTCCACTAACAGGGTTCGCTGAAGCTTTCTTT
CASSPLTGFAEAFF
>-|TRBV5-6|TRBJ2-5|TRBD2
TGTGCCAGCACCTTTAGCGGGAGGGCCCGGGAGACCCAGTACTTC
CASTFSGRARETQYF
>-|TRBV6-5|TRBJ1-1|-
TGTGCCAGCAGTTCTCTCGGGGGAGGGTGGACTGAAGCTTTCTTT
CASSSLGGGWTEAFF
>-|TRBV7-8|TRBJ2-1|-
TGTGCCAGCAGCCCAGAGGGCGGCCCTCAGTTCTTC
CASSPEGGPQFF
>-|TRBV28|TRBJ1-4|-
TGTGCCAGCAGTTCCCCAGGGTCTCAGGGGAATGAAAAACTGTTTTTT
CASSSPGSQGNEKLFF
>-|TRBV19|TRBJ1-2|TRBD1
TGTGCCAGTAGTATAGACCCGGGACAGGCCGGCTACACCTTC
CASSIDPGQAGYTF
>-|TRBV7-2|TRBJ2-1|-
TGTGCCAGCAGCTCGAATGCAGGAACCTTCTACAATGAGCAGTTCTTC
CASSSNAGTFYNEQFF
>few|TRBV6-6|TRBJ2-1|TRBD2
TGTGCCAGCACTTCCCGTAGCGGGAGTTCCAATGAGCAGTTCTTC
CASTSRSGSSNEQFF
>-|TRBV19|TRBJ2-1|TRBD2
TGTGCCAGTAGTTCCATCGGGAGGGGGAGTGAGCAGTTCTTC
CASSSIGRGSEQFF
>-|TRBV11-2|TRBJ1-6|-
TGTGCCAGCAGCTTAGTAAGCAAAAATTCACCCCTCCACTTT
CASSLVSKNSPLHF
>-|TRBV9|TRBJ2-5|TRBD1
TGTGCCAGCAGCCCCCGGACAGGGGTAGAGACCCAGTACTTC
CASSPRTGVETQYF